This record looks at one TCR beta chain sequence and its context. This clone's antigen is unknown. The record has no base qualities; no much larger clone is one base away. V is shortened by 3 bases, J by 3 bases, and the region joining them spans 9 bases. Inclusive of the bounding cysteine and phenylalanine, the CDR3 is 14 residues long. Only the CDR3 part of the read is kept: 42 bases, read in frame from the first base. CDR1 and CDR2 were assigned from the germline V gene (reference sequence) as LNHDA and SQIVND. The meaning of the sample's time point label: baseline before first vaccination. Vaccinee samples were obtained from the UK trials COV001 and COV002, which included a single-blind randomized controlled phase 2/3 trial of AZD1222 (ChAdOx1 nCoV-19) in healthy adults. For TCRbeta chain sequencing, PBMC samples were collected from trial participants at day 0 and at day 28 after the second dose.

The CDR3 regions of human TCRbeta chains were analyzed by immunosequencing. The authors' analysis ran thus. Repertoire TCRs were matched against a reference library of SARS-CoV-2-specific TCRs generated with the MIRA antigen-specificity platform. Breadth meant the fraction of unique TCRs that were SARS-CoV-2-associated, whereas depth meant the fraction of total T cells that were SARS-CoV-2-associated. Each spike-specific TCR was assigned to its reactive spike region and to a CD4 or CD8 class using the MIRA data. Log10-transformed breadth and depth values were compared by one-way ANOVA with Sidak's multiple comparisons tests. TCRdb mirrors the immuneACCESS table, restricted to in-frame sequences. Some clones are absent from its copies; in checked studies, under half trace to an unresolved V gene, and the reason for the others is unknown. The V and J calls and clone size were taken over from that table, and D and trimming were inferred from the DNA. The sample contains over 120,000 clones, 80% to 95% of them found a single time. The top ten hold about 3.5% of the sample.

The source of the sample is a study of T cell responses to AZD1222 COVID-19 vaccine (dated by TCRdb to the early 2020s). Turning to the overall study: AZD1222 recipients whose second dose came at about 4 weeks and those whose second dose came at about 12 weeks were combined into one group, since spike-specific TCR depth and breadth did not differ between the two schedules. Enrollment into the trials was organized by age into subgroups of 18-55, 56-69 and 70-plus years, and those subgroups contained approximately 160, 26 and 62 TCR-sequenced participants, respectively. A total of just over 230 trial participants underwent TCR sequencing, of whom roughly 210 received two doses of AZD1222 and roughly 25 received two doses of the MenACWY control vaccine.

General conclusions and limits of the study: Spike-specific TCR breadth and depth rose significantly after two AZD1222 doses compared with day 0 and with MenACWY recipients. In the small 56-69-year group, the increase in depth fell short of significance, most likely because of low power. Because no day 14 peak-response samples were available, repertoires were characterized only after the peak T cell response. Reportedly, close to half of the unique spike-specific TCRs recognized epitopes lying outside the regions that are mutated in the B.1.351 and B.1.1.7 variants. Most participants were white British and females outnumbered males, and the authors suggested that clonal diversity may have been underestimated. Conclusions about previously exposed vaccinees are limited because only six or seven AZD1222 recipients were SARS-CoV-2 seropositive at baseline. CD4 TCRs associated with the vaccine covered the entire spike protein, and the dominant responses were in regions 160-218 and 743-854.

This sequence uses TRBV19 and TRBJ2-1; the D gene assignment is ambiguous. The source of this sequence is an adult in good health. Sequencing was performed on peripheral blood, taken on day 0 of AZD1222 vaccination. The DNA sequence reads TGTGCCAGTAGTATGGGAAGTAGCTACAATGAGCAGTTCTTC. It is translated as CASSMGSSYNEQFF.